This T cell receptor beta chain came from a study of Ad26.COV2.S vaccination and SARS-CoV-2 variants. The study, taken as a whole, reports: Comparability of non-spike TCR breadth was observed across vaccine and placebo recipients. It is possible that the TCR breadth and depth analyses underestimated the total T cell responses. Marked by substantial breadth, spike-specific CD8+ and CD4+ T cell responses were reportedly seen after vaccination.

The CDR3 has 13 residues. V was shortened by 6 bases and J by 5 bases, with 11 bases between the two germline ends. Germline V gives CDR1 SNHLY, CDR2 FYNNEI. Using immunoSEQ multiplex PCR, the repertoire was profiled, and TCRdb retains in-frame clones only, with some absent. The data show fewer than 50,000 clones, with 65% to 90% seen just once and less than 50% held by the top ten. This clone has just a few counts. Its cognate antigen is unknown. The genes are TRBV2 and TRBJ2-1; D is perhaps TRBD2 (5 bases). The specimen comprised peripheral blood, sampled after recovery from COVID-19. The TCR was taken from a human donor who had recovered from COVID-19. In DNA form, the CDR3 reads TGTGCCAGCAGAAGGAGGCGGGACAATGAGCAGTTCTTC. Translated, it gives CASRRRRDNEQFF.